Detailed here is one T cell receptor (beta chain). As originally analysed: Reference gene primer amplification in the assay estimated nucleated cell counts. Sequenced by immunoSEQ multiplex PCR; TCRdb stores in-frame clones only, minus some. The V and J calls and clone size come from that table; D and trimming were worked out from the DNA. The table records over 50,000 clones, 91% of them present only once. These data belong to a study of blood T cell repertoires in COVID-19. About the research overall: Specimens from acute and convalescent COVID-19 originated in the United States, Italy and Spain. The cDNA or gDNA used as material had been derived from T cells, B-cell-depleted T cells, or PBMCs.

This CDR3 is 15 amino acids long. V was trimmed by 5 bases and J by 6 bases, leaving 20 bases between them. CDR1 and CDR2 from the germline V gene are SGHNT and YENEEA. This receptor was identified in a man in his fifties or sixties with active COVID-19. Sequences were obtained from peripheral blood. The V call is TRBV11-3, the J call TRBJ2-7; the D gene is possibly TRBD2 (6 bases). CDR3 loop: CASSTNRRGMLEQYF. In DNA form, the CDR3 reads TGTGCCAGCAGCACAAACCGTCGCGGGATGCTCGAGCAGTACTTC.